Below are 17 T cell receptor beta chains sequenced from a single sample in a study of radiotherapy plus CTLA-4 blockade in lung cancer (dated 2018 in TCRdb). The library relied on the immunoSEQ multiplex PCR assay. What TCRdb holds here is the immuneACCESS table cut down to in-frame rearrangements. Part of the clones is not present; checked against another copy, under half of the missing clones reflect an unresolved V gene, and the others are unexplained. The sample data list over 60,000 clones, and around nine tenths of these were observed just once. Of the sample, around 1% falls within the top ten clones. The specimen comprised peripheral blood, sampled from a patient treated with radiotherapy plus ipilimumab. The receptors derive from a human donor with non-small cell lung cancer who had stable disease on radiotherapy plus ipilimumab.

V is TRBV11-2 and J is TRBJ2-7; 11 nucleotides match TRBD1. The V and J ends lost 4 bases and 9 bases, in that order; junction bases with no gene match: 11. Germline V CDR1 and CDR2: SGHAT, FQNNGV. The CDR3 length is 15 residues. The CDR3 spells CASSSPGTGGWGQYF. CDR3 nucleotides: TGTGCCAGCAGCTCGCCCGGGACAGGGGGTTGGGGGCAGTACTTC.

The chain links TRBV28 to TRBJ2-1; D is unresolved. The germline V gene encodes CDR1 MDHEN and CDR2 SYDVKM. Between the trimmed V and J ends, which lost 3 bases and 6 bases, there was a span of 15 bases. The CDR3 totals 15 residues. The CDR3 bases are TGTGCCAGCAGTTTCCCGGCGGTTTCATTCAATGAGCAGTTCTTC. Translating gives CASSFPAVSFNEQFF.

The chain combines TRBV9 with TRBJ2-7; TRBD2 agrees at 7 bases. This CDR3 spans 16 amino acids. V was pared by 0 bases and J by 0 bases, with 6 bases of the junction left unmatched. Looked up from germline, CDR1 is SGDLS and CDR2 is YYNGEE. As DNA, the CDR3 is TGTGCCAGCAGCGTAGGGGAGGTAGCGGGCTCCTACGAGCAGTACTTC. Translation gives CASSVGEVAGSYEQYF.

This chain uses TRBV5-1 with TRBJ2-7, with D unclear. The CDR3 consists of 13 residues. V shed 4 bases and J shed 2 bases, with 10 bases lying between them. Germline V gene lookup returns CDR1 SGHRS and CDR2 YFSETQ. The CDR3 nucleotides read TGCGCCAGCAGCAGGACGGTTACCTACGAGCAGTACTTC. Its translation is CASSRTVTYEQYF.

As to this clone: Relative to the germline gene, one junction end is altered; a read error may explain this. The chain joins TRBV2 to TRBJ2-5; 7 nucleotides agree with TRBD1. The CDR3 runs 14 residues. Germline lookup yields CDR1 SNHLY and CDR2 FYNNEI. The CDR3 DNA is TGTGCCAGCTGTGACAGGGTGTTTGGGGAGACCCAGTACTTC. Amino acid sequence: CASCDRVFGETQYF.

The V gene is TRBV10-3, the J gene TRBJ2-1; D is uncertain. The V and J ends lost 6 bases and 1 base respectively, with 16 bases between them. This CDR3 is built from 16 residues. From germline, CDR1 is ENHRY and CDR2 SYGVKD. This CDR3 is CAISLRTTESYNEQFF. The CDR3 DNA is TGTGCCATCAGCCTCCGTACCACGGAGTCCTACAATGAGCAGTTCTTC.

The chain uses TRBV5-1 and TRBJ2-1, with 14 bases aligning to TRBD2. The V segment lost 0 bases and the J segment 9 bases; nucleotides outside the gene matches: 2. The length of the CDR3 is 15 residues. CDR1 SGHRS and CDR2 YFSETQ come from the germline V gene. CDR3 sequence (DNA): TGCGCCAGCAGCTTGGGACTAGCGGGAGGGGGTGAGCAGTTCTTC. This sequence encodes CASSLGLAGGGEQFF.

The V call is TRBV6-5, the J call TRBJ1-1; a weak D match, TRBD1 (6 bases). CDR1 is MNHEY and CDR2 is SVGAGI in the germline V gene. Trimming cost V 4 bases and J 8 bases, with 14 bases left between them. The CDR3 sequence is 13 residues long. Written as DNA, the CDR3 is TGTGCCAGCAGTTCCCCAACAGGGAAAGAAGCTTTCTTT. It is translated as CASSSPTGKEAFF.

CDR3 region: CASSAGQGVGEQYF. As DNA, the CDR3 is TGTGCCAGCAGCGCGGGACAGGGGGTGGGGGAGCAGTACTTC. J is TRBJ2-7 and V is TRBV7-7, with 11 bases aligning to TRBD1. This CDR3 contains 14 residues. V lost 5 bases, J lost 7 bases, and 7 bases stayed unmatched. CDR1 is SSHAT and CDR2 is FNYEAQ in the germline V gene (reference sequence).

This clone was found a few times. The chain combines TRBV5-4 with TRBJ1-5; unclear D gene. Trimming shortened V by 2 bases and J by 0 bases, and 3 bases separated the two germline ends. Germline lookup yields CDR1 SGHNT and CDR2 YYREEE (reference sequence). This CDR3 contains 13 residues. The CDR3 DNA is TGTGCCAGCAGCTTCGATAGCAATCAGCCCCAGCATTTT. As protein: CASSFDSNQPQHF. The whole variable domain, remainder taken from reference TRBV5-4 and TRBJ1-5, is ETGVTQSPTHLIKTRGQQVTLRCSSQSGHNTVSWYQQALGQGPQFIFQYYREEENGRGNFPPRFSGLQFPNYSSELNVNALELDDSALYLCASSFDSNQPQHFGDGTRLSIL.

V gene TRBV5-1 combines with J gene TRBJ1-1, with 7 bases aligning to TRBD1. The CDR3 totals 14 residues. With V trimmed by 0 bases and J by 7 bases, 6 bases remained unmatched. Looked up from germline, CDR1 is SGHRS and CDR2 is YFSETQ. DNA for the CDR3: TGCGCCAGCAGCTTGGACAGGGGTGTAGGTGAAGCTTTCTTT. Its protein product is CASSLDRGVGEAFF.

V gene TRBV11-2 combines with J gene TRBJ1-2; D is unresolved. Trimming stripped 1 base from V and 4 bases from J, with 4 bases between. Germline V gives CDR1 SGHAT, CDR2 FQNNGV. This CDR3 has 12 amino acids. The CDR3 DNA reads as TGTGCCAGCAGCTTAGGTGGCTATGGCTACACCTTC. It specifies CASSLGGYGYTF.

As DNA, the CDR3 is TGTGCCAGCAGCGTAGCTACAGCTGCCTCTGGGGCCAACGTCCTGACTTTC. Protein sequence: CASSVATAASGANVLTF. V and J are TRBV9 and TRBJ2-6; no definite D call. CDR3 length: 17 residues. The V end lost 0 bases, the J end lost 0 bases, and 10 bases lay between the germline ends. Germline values: CDR1 SGDLS, CDR2 YYNGEE.

The chain links TRBV7-9 to TRBJ2-1; no definite D call. This CDR3 comprises 17 residues. The germline V and J ends were trimmed by 2 bases and 2 bases, with 16 bases remaining between them. Germline V CDR1 and CDR2: SEHNR, FQNEAQ (reference sequence). This CDR3 is CASSLTRSLGPYNEQFF. For the CDR3, the DNA is TGTGCCAGCAGCTTAACCCGTTCCCTGGGCCCCTACAATGAGCAGTTCTTC.

This rearrangement joins TRBV7-9 to TRBJ2-1; D uncertain. Looked up from germline, CDR1 is SEHNR and CDR2 is FQNEAQ (reference sequence). The CDR3 has 13 amino acids. Trimming removed 7 bases at V and 7 bases at J, with 14 bases between. The DNA of the CDR3 is TGTGCCAGCACCCCGTGGGTTAAGAATGAGCAGTTCTTC. The encoded protein is CASTPWVKNEQFF.

V and J are TRBV7-9 and TRBJ1-1, with D maybe TRBD1 (5 bases). Trimming cost V 1 base and J 5 bases, with 8 bases left between them. Germline V lookup: CDR1 SEHNR, CDR2 FQNEAQ (reference sequence). The CDR3 length is 13 residues. In DNA form, the CDR3 reads TGTGCCAGCAGCTTAGTGGGGCAGACTGAAGCTTTCTTT. It specifies CASSLVGQTEAFF.

This chain uses TRBV28 with TRBJ1-6; unclear D gene. Looked up from germline, CDR1 is MDHEN and CDR2 is SYDVKM. The CDR3 contains 14 residues. V lost 4 bases and J lost 5, with 9 bases in between. The CDR3 loop is CASSYRSHNSPLHF. CDR3 nucleotide sequence: TGTGCCAGCAGTTACCGATCCCATAATTCACCCCTCCACTTT.